The sequence of this T cell receptor (beta chain) was determined in a study of cytotoxic CD8 clonotypes in ibrutinib-treated CLL. Study-wide context: When averaged across all of the samples, the counts came to 255,043 productive templates and some 93,000 productive rearrangements.

Sequencing used immunoSEQ multiplex PCR; TCRdb keeps in-frame clones, though not all of them. The sample shows roughly 100,000 clones, roughly 80% of them seen only once. Germline V CDR1 and CDR2: SGHNT, YYREEE (reference sequence). CDR3 size: 14 residues. V lost 2 bases to trimming and J lost 8 bases, with 13 bases between them. The specimen was PBMCs, collected after 12 months of ibrutinib treatment. The rearrangement uses TRBV5-4 and TRBJ1-4; possible D gene TRBD1, 5 bases. The clonotype was recovered from a human donor with chronic lymphocytic leukemia. CDR3 sequence reads: CASSLRGIDEKLFF. The DNA of the CDR3 is TGTGCCAGCAGCTTAAGGGGAATTGACGAAAAACTGTTTTTT.